This TCR beta chain appears in the sequencing data of a study of technical replicates of blood from a handful of donors. Clones were sequenced by immunoSEQ multiplex PCR, and TCRdb holds only the in-frame ones, with some missing. The sample lists 15,000 to 20,000 clones, around 80% seen once, with around 13% in the top ten. Per the germline V gene, CDR1 is SGHVS and CDR2 is FQNEAQ. The CDR3 spans 14 residues. V dropped 1 base and J dropped 6; count of bases not matched to a gene: 2. The sequence came from a human donor in good health. Specimen: PBMCs. The chain has TRBV7-8 and TRBJ2-1; 8 bases agree with TRBD1. The CDR3 nucleotides are TGTGCCAGCAGCTTAGTGGACAGGGCCAATGAGCAGTTCTTC. Amino acid sequence: CASSLVDRANEQFF. Full variable domain (remainder filled in from reference TRBV7-8 and TRBJ2-1): GAGVSQSPRYKVAKRGQDVALRCDPISGHVSLFWYQQALGQGPEFLTYFQNEAQLDKSGLPSDRFFAERPEGSVSTLKIQRTQQEDSAVYLCASSLVDRANEQFFGPGTRLTVL.